The sample holds a few counts of the clone carrying this T cell receptor (beta chain). The antigen is unknown. The PCR employed 60 Vbeta primers together with 13 Jbeta primers. Assay: immunoSEQ multiplex PCR; the TCRdb copy retains only in-frame clones and omits some. This table has about 110,000 clones, around 70% appearing once. The data were taken from a study of cytomegalovirus exposure and HLA in healthy donors. Whole-study results and caveats: Among TCR sequences, most were rare, though some public TCRs appeared in many donors. The classifier, whose performance was assessed in both the original and validation cohorts, reportedly diagnosed cytomegalovirus status with high specificity and sensitivity. Later, an analysis showed that TCR beta chains associated with HLA were more clonally expanded than others that were equally common.

The sequence was obtained from a woman in her forties in good health and CMV-seronegative. The sample consisted of PBMCs.

DNA of the CDR3: TGTGCCAGCAGCTTAGCGCGACAGGGCACTAGGGATGAGCAGTTCTTC. This sequence encodes CASSLARQGTRDEQFF. The chain joins TRBV7-2 to TRBJ2-1, with 7 positions matching TRBD1. Germline CDR1 SGHTA, CDR2 FQGNSA. The trim removed 0 bases at V and 8 bases at J, leaving 10 bases unmatched. The CDR3 totals 16 residues.